The 26 T cell receptor beta chains below were found in one sample sequenced in a study of cytomegalovirus exposure and HLA in healthy donors. Method: immunoSEQ multiplex PCR; TCRdb's copy keeps in-frame clones and lacks some. The data contain around 250,000 clones, around 89% of them seen just once; the ten biggest clones take up about 0.36%. Sequences were obtained from PBMCs. The receptors derive from a woman under 30 in good health and CMV-seronegative.

The chain couples TRBV7-6 to TRBJ1-2, with D maybe TRBD1 (6 bases). The V gene lost 1 base and the J gene lost 1 base, with 7 bases spanning the gap. The CDR3 consists of 14 residues. Germline CDR1 reads SGHVS; CDR2 reads FNYEAQ. The CDR3 DNA follows: TGTGCCAGCAGCTTAGGGACAGATAACTATGGCTACACCTTC. It codes for CASSLGTDNYGYTF. The whole variable domain, filled in from reference TRBV7-6 and TRBJ1-2, reads GAGVSQSPRYKVTKRGQDVALRCDPISGHVSLYWYRQALGQGPEFLTYFNYEAQQDKSGLPNDRFSAERPEGSISTLTIQRTEQRDSAMYRCASSLGTDNYGYTFGSGTRLTVV.

The chain joins TRBV11-3 to TRBJ2-7; D is possibly TRBD1 (5 bases). Deletions cut 0 bases from V and 5 bases from J, with 5 bases between. The germline gives CDR1 SGHNT, CDR2 YENEEA. CDR3 length: 12 amino acids. As DNA, the CDR3 is TGTGCCAGCAGCTTAGACAGGGACGAGCAGTACTTC. Protein product: CASSLDRDEQYF. The variable domain in full, completed from reference TRBV11-3 and TRBJ2-7, reads EAGVVQSPRYKIIEKKQPVAFWCNPISGHNTLYWYLQNLGQGPELLIRYENEEAVDDSQLPKDRFSAERLKGVDSTLKIQPAELGDSAVYLCASSLDRDEQYFGPGTRLTVT.

The J gene is TRBJ2-2, the V gene TRBV6-1, with D possibly matching TRBD1 (6 bases). The CDR3 covers 13 residues. The ends were cut back, 3 bases at V and 5 bases at J, with 7 bases in the middle. Germline CDR1 is MNHNS and CDR2 is SASEGT. The CDR3 DNA sequence: TGTGCCAGCAGTGACAGGGGAACCGGGGAGCTGTTTTTT. Translation gives CASSDRGTGELFF.

This clone was detected a few times. The chain links TRBV25-1 to TRBJ1-2, with 8 bases identical to TRBD1. The CDR3 is 14 residues long. Germline loops: CDR1 MGHDK, CDR2 SYGVNS. Unmatched junction bases numbered 3, after V lost 6 bases and J lost 0 bases. The CDR3 is CASRGTGSNYGYTF. CDR3 bases: TGTGCCAGCAGGGGGACAGGCTCTAACTATGGCTACACCTTC.

This clone was seen a few times. The chain has TRBV27 and TRBJ1-6; 9 bases map to TRBD1. Germline CDR1 is MNHEY and CDR2 is SMNVEV (reference sequence). The trim removed 6 bases at V and 7 bases at J, leaving 4 bases unmatched. This CDR3 contains 14 residues. CDR3 amino acids: CASSQGQGNSPLHF. The CDR3 bases are TGTGCCAGCAGCCAAGGACAGGGGAATTCACCCCTCCACTTT.

This clone has a handful of counts. V and J are TRBV25-1 and TRBJ1-2; perhaps TRBD1 as D (6 bases). Germline CDR1 MGHDK, CDR2 SYGVNS. The CDR3 sequence is 13 residues long. Trimming took off 1 base at V and 8 bases at J, with 11 bases between the two ends. CDR3 region: CASSESTGGGYTF. CDR3 in DNA: TGTGCCAGCAGTGAATCGACAGGCGGAGGCTACACCTTC.

The rearrangement links TRBV1 to TRBJ2-7; no check of the table's D call, TRBD1, against the DNA was made. TRBV1 represents a pseudogene. CDR3 size: 17 residues. CDR3: CTSSHPDRAKSSYEQYV. The CDR3 bases are TGCACCAGCAGCCATCCCGACAGGGCAAAAAGCTCCTACGAGCAGTACGTC.

This clone was seen more than once but under ten times. CDR3 sequence reads: CASSQEPGRYQPQHF. The CDR3 DNA is TGCGCCAGCAGCCAAGAACCCGGGAGGTATCAGCCCCAGCATTTT. The chain joins TRBV4-1 to TRBJ1-5; D gene ambiguous. The germline V gene has CDR1 MGHRA and CDR2 YSYEKL. V was pared by 0 bases and J by 5 bases, with 11 bases between. This CDR3 has 15 residues.

In this sample, this clone turned up once. The genes are TRBV15 and TRBJ1-1; 7 bases line up with TRBD1. V was clipped by 3 bases and J by 8 bases; unmatched bases: 3. CDR3 length equals 12 residues. The V gene's germline CDR1 is LNHNV and CDR2 YYDKDF (reference sequence). The CDR3 bases are TGTGCCACCAGCAGGACAGGGTTGGAAGCTTTCTTT. The encoded protein is CATSRTGLEAFF.

The genes are TRBV7-9 and TRBJ1-1, with 8 bases that match TRBD1. CDR1 and CDR2 (germline): SEHNR, FQNEAQ (reference sequence). V was clipped by 4 bases and J by 0 bases; unmatched bases: 10. The CDR3 contains 17 residues. The CDR3 sequence is CASSSGDRSIMNTEAFF. The CDR3 DNA reads TGTGCCAGCAGCTCAGGGGACAGGTCGATCATGAACACTGAAGCTTTCTTT.

The chain recombines TRBV14 with TRBJ1-1; 7 bases fit TRBD1. The CDR3 is 15 amino acids. The ends lost 4 bases at V and 2 bases at J; junction bases unmatched: 7. Looked up from germline, CDR1 is SGHDN and CDR2 is FVKESK. The chain's CDR3 is CASSLMTGPNTEAFF. The CDR3 DNA is TGTGCCAGCAGCCTCATGACAGGGCCTAACACTGAAGCTTTCTTT.

The chain has TRBV9 and TRBJ1-4, with a tentative D call TRBD1 (5 bases). Germline assignment: CDR1 SGDLS and CDR2 YYNGEE. CDR3 length equals 16 residues. The V end lost 0 bases, the J end lost 0 bases, and 9 bases lay between the germline ends. CDR3 protein: CASSVGGLATNEKLFF. The CDR3 coding sequence is TGTGCCAGCAGCGTAGGGGGACTTGCAACTAATGAAAAACTGTTTTTT.

The DNA for the CDR3 is TGTGCCAGCAGCTTAGGACAGGGGGGGACAGATACGCAGTATTTT. Protein product: CASSLGQGGTDTQYF. V usage is TRBV7-6 and J usage is TRBJ2-3, with 9 nucleotides matching TRBD1. CDR1 and CDR2 from the germline V gene are SGHVS and FNYEAQ. The V and J ends lost 1 base and 3 bases, in that order; junction bases with no gene match: 2. The CDR3 covers 15 residues.

The rearrangement joins TRBV5-1 to TRBJ2-5, with a tentative D call TRBD2 (6 bases). Germline V gene data show CDR1 as SGHRS and CDR2 as YFSETQ. Trimming cost V 3 bases and J 6 bases, with 15 bases left between them. CDR3 length: 14 amino acids. The CDR3 spells CASSSNSGSQTQYF. The DNA for the CDR3 is TGCGCCAGCAGCTCCAATAGCGGTTCGCAGACCCAGTACTTC.

The rearrangement joins TRBV29-1 to TRBJ2-2; 11 bases align to TRBD2. The CDR3 extends over 16 amino acids. J lost 3 bases, V lost 0 bases, and 3 bases had no gene match. Germline CDR1 and CDR2: SQVTM and ANQGSEA. CDR3 DNA sequence: TGCAGCGTTGAAGATCTAGCGGGGGGTCACACCGGGGAGCTGTTTTTT. Its translation: CSVEDLAGGHTGELFF.

J is TRBJ2-5 and V is TRBV7-6; 8 bases map to TRBD2. The trim removed 5 bases at V and 2 bases at J, leaving 1 base unmatched. The CDR3 contains 13 residues. Germline CDR1 reads SGHVS; CDR2 reads FNYEAQ. For the CDR3, the DNA is TGTGCCAGCAGCGGACTAGCTCAAGAGACCCAGTACTTC. This encodes CASSGLAQETQYF.

V usage is TRBV10-3 and J usage is TRBJ2-2; 7 bases are a match to TRBD1. Unmatched junction bases numbered 16, after V lost 5 bases and J lost 4 bases. CDR1 and CDR2 (germline): ENHRY, SYGVKD. CDR3 length: 18 residues. Written as DNA, the CDR3 is TGTGCCATCAGTTCCGGGACAGAAAAAATCGGTGCCACCGGGGAGCTGTTTTTT. This gives the protein CAISSGTEKIGATGELFF.

The V call is TRBV7-9, the J call TRBJ1-6, with D perhaps matching TRBD1 (6 bases). The CDR3 spans 17 residues. V was cut by 5 bases and J by 0 bases, with 14 bases left in between. The germline V gene has CDR1 SEHNR and CDR2 FQNEAQ (reference sequence). The DNA for the CDR3 is TGTGCCAGCAGCCGTGCAGGGGAAAGCTCCTATAATTCACCCCTCCACTTT. Residues: CASSRAGESSYNSPLHF.

The V call is TRBV28, the J call TRBJ1-2, with D maybe TRBD1 (5 bases). Germline V gives CDR1 MDHEN, CDR2 SYDVKM. Trimming left V 5 bases short and J 4 bases short, with 26 bases between. This CDR3 comprises 18 residues. CDR3 nucleotide sequence: TGTGCCAGCAGTCCCAGCTCCAGGGATAAGGGTTTTAGCTATGGCTACACCTTC. As protein: CASSPSSRDKGFSYGYTF.

This chain uses TRBV5-1 with TRBJ1-1, with unresolved D. This CDR3 comprises 14 residues. Germline loops: CDR1 SGHRS, CDR2 YFSETQ. Trimming cost V 0 bases and J 3 bases, with 9 bases left between them. The CDR3 nucleotides read TGCGCCAGCAGCTTGGTGGACGGGGACACTGAAGCTTTCTTT. The encoded protein is CASSLVDGDTEAFF.

V is TRBV28 and J is TRBJ1-2; the match to TRBD1 covers 9 bases. V lost 10 bases, J lost 4 bases, and 7 bases stayed unmatched. The CDR3 is 13 amino acids. Per germline, CDR1 MDHEN and CDR2 SYDVKM. The CDR3 DNA reads as TGTGCCACAACAGGGGGCGCCCGCTATGGCTACACCTTC. This gives the protein CATTGGARYGYTF.

The gene calls are TRBV13 and TRBJ1-2; no definite D call. V shed 3 bases and J shed 0 bases, with 11 bases lying between them. CDR1 is PRHDT and CDR2 is FYEKMQ in the germline V gene (reference sequence). The CDR3 totals 15 residues. The CDR3, as DNA: TGTGCCAGCAGCTTTCACTGGTATTCTAACTATGGCTACACCTTC. The encoded protein is CASSFHWYSNYGYTF.

The genes are TRBV5-1 and TRBJ1-1, with D possibly being TRBD1 (6 bases). The CDR3 is 16 residues long. Germline V gene lookup returns CDR1 SGHRS and CDR2 YFSETQ. With 3 bases removed from V and 3 bases from J, the gap between germline ends came to 18 bases. Here the CDR3 reads CASSWLTGHGDTEAFF. CDR3 coding DNA: TGCGCCAGCAGCTGGCTGACAGGTCACGGGGACACTGAAGCTTTCTTT.

The chain has TRBV11-2 and TRBJ2-1; a possible D gene is TRBD1 (6 bases). Germline V gene lookup returns CDR1 SGHAT and CDR2 FQNNGV. The CDR3 contains 19 residues. Trimming stripped 4 bases from V and 6 bases from J, with 28 bases between. The CDR3 reads CASSWGRLITGPDSNEQFF. The CDR3 region has the DNA TGTGCCAGCAGCTGGGGGCGTCTAATTACAGGGCCGGATTCCAATGAGCAGTTCTTC.

The chain couples TRBV29-1 to TRBJ2-3; the D gene is possibly TRBD2 (6 bases). There are 18 residues in the CDR3. The germline gives CDR1 SQVTM, CDR2 ANQGSEA. V lost 7 bases to trimming and J lost 4 bases, with 30 bases between them. The CDR3 region has the DNA TGCAGCGACATGAGGGCCCTCCCAGCGACTAGTGGGTCAGATACGCAGTATTTT. It yields the protein CSDMRALPATSGSDTQYF.

The V gene is TRBV5-1, the J gene TRBJ1-5; perhaps TRBD1 as D (5 bases). The CDR3 length is 15 residues. Germline values: CDR1 SGHRS, CDR2 YFSETQ. The V end was cut by 0 bases, the J end by 4 bases, with 11 bases between. In nucleotides, the CDR3 is TGCGCCAGCAGCTTGGGGGGCTCGAGTAATCAGCCCCAGCATTTT. Its translation is CASSLGGSSNQPQHF.